This is a list of T cell receptor beta chains from one sample in a study of human T cells and chemical hapten exposure. TCRdb reprocessed the RACE reads with MiXCR, giving one entry per CDR3 protein. The sample carries around 34,000 distinct CDR3 sequences, around 6.4% recorded once. The input for sequencing was whole blood, taken in connection with sensitization to the hapten diphenylcyclopropenone (DPC). Source of these receptors: a woman younger than 45 with alopecia areata. Some clones in this sample may be carry-over from other donors' samples. CDR3s include the opening cysteine and the closing phenylalanine or tryptophan. The order of the fields is clone size, D gene, V gene, J gene, CDR3 DNA, CDR3 protein. A D gene is named only where the DNA matches it firmly. Size is omitted from some rows. Given values are once, few, many or a class for expanded clones.

-	-	TRBV5-1	TRBJ2-3	TGCGCCAGCAGCTTTGTTGTTAGCGGAAGCACAGATACGCAGTATTTT	CASSFVVSGSTDTQYF
many	TRBD2	TRBV5-1	TRBJ2-3	TGCGCCAGCAGGCCCACTAGCGGGGGAACAGATACGCAGTATTTT	CASRPTSGGTDTQYF
many	-	TRBV7-9	TRBJ2-3	TGTGCCAGCAGCTTAGCGGGGGGAACAGATACGCAGTATTTT	CASSLAGGTDTQYF
once	-	TRBV4-3	TRBJ1-1	TGCGCCAGCAGCCAAGATAGTCAGTTTAGAATGAACACTGAAGCTTTCTTT	CASSQDSQFRMNTEAFF
many	TRBD1	TRBV6-1	TRBJ1-6	TGTGCCGGTAACAGGGGGATCCTCGATGAACCCCTCCACTTT	CAGNRGILDEPLHF
many	-	TRBV20-1	TRBJ1-6	TGCAGTGCTAGAGACAGGGAGAATTCACCCCTCCACTTT	CSARDRENSPLHF
few	-	TRBV20-1	TRBJ1-5	TGCAGTGTTCCTCTAGAAATTAATCAGCCCCAGCATTTT	CSVPLEINQPQHF
-	-	TRBV5-1	TRBJ2-3	TGCGCCAGCAGCTCGGGGGACGGCCCGTGGGGCACAGATACGCAGTATTTT	CASSSGDGPWGTDTQYF
few	-	TRBV6-5	TRBJ1-2	TGTGCCAGCAGCCCCCCGAGATACGCTAACTATGGCTACACCTTC	CASSPPRYANYGYTF
few	TRBD1	TRBV30	TRBJ1-1	TGTGCCTGGAGCGCACCCGGGACAGGAGCTTTCTTT	CAWSAPGTGAFF
few	-	TRBV5-1	TRBJ1-1	TGCGCCAGCAGCCGAACCTCCGGGACGCACCCTTTCTTT	CASSRTSGTHPFF
few	TRBD1	TRBV29-1	TRBJ2-7	TGCAGCGTTCGACAGGGGACGTGGGAGCAGTACTTC	CSVRQGTWEQYF
-	-	TRBV6-5	TRBJ1-1	TGTGCCAGCACCAGGGACACTGAAGCTTTCTTT	CASTRDTEAFF
few	-	TRBV2	TRBJ1-1	TGTGCCAGCAGTTACCGGACAGCGAACACTGAAGCTTTCTTT	CASSYRTANTEAFF
few	-	TRBV11-3	TRBJ1-1	TGTGCCAGCAGCTTAGGTCCGGGAACCAACACTGAAGCTTTCTTT	CASSLGPGTNTEAFF
-	-	TRBV7-2	TRBJ1-1	TGTGCCAGCAGCTTAGGGACTACCCCTGAAGCTTTCTTT	CASSLGTTPEAFF
many	-	TRBV6-2/TRBV6-3	TRBJ1-2	TGTGCCAGCAGCGATGGGGATAGCTATGGCTACACCTTC	CASSDGDSYGYTF
many	TRBD1	TRBV27	TRBJ2-5	TGTGCCAGCAGTTGGACAGGGTCGGTGGACCAGTACTTC	CASSWTGSVDQYF
many	-	TRBV5-1	TRBJ1-1	TGCGCCAGCAGCTCTGCCTTGAACACTGAAGCTTTCTTT	CASSSALNTEAFF
-	-	TRBV7-9	TRBJ2-2	TGTGCCAGCAGCTTAATGGCCAGTTCAACCGGGGAGCTGTTTTTT	CASSLMASSTGELFF
many	-	TRBV12-3/TRBV12-4	TRBJ2-7	TGTGCCAGCAGTTTAGGGCAGGGACTCTACGAGCAGTACTTC	CASSLGQGLYEQYF
-	TRBD2	TRBV5-6	TRBJ2-7	TGTGCCAGCAGCTTGGGCCGGGGGGTTTACGAGCAGTACTTC	CASSLGRGVYEQYF
few	-	TRBV10-3	TRBJ1-2	TGTGCCATCGGAGTCTTCCCCAACTATGGCTACACCTTC	CAIGVFPNYGYTF